This passage covers 2 T cell receptor beta chains from one sample sequenced in a study of blood T cell repertoires in COVID-19. The assay was immunoSEQ multiplex PCR, and TCRdb's table has in-frame clones only and misses some. The table records hundreds of thousands of clones, approximately 91% of them present only once. The material sequenced was PBMCs or T cells enriched from blood (not recorded which). The receptor set was obtained from a woman aged 35 to 49 who had recovered from COVID-19.

This clone was seen once. CDR3 amino acids: CASSFEDRGYTF. The CDR3 DNA follows: TGTGCCAGCAGCTTCGAGGATCGTGGCTACACCTTC. The chain links TRBV5-4 to TRBJ1-2, with D unresolved. Trimming took off 2 bases at V and 7 bases at J, with 9 bases between the two ends. The CDR3 extends over 12 amino acids. Germline V gene data show CDR1 as SGHNT and CDR2 as YYREEE (reference sequence).

V and J are TRBV7-2 and TRBJ2-3; the match to TRBD2 covers 11 bases. J was trimmed by 5 bases and V by 3 bases; bases with no gene match: 1. This CDR3 has 14 residues. The germline gives CDR1 SGHTA, CDR2 FQGNSA. CDR3 in amino acids: CASSLTSGVDTQYF. The CDR3 nucleotides are TGTGCCAGCAGCTTGACTAGCGGGGTAGATACGCAGTATTTT.